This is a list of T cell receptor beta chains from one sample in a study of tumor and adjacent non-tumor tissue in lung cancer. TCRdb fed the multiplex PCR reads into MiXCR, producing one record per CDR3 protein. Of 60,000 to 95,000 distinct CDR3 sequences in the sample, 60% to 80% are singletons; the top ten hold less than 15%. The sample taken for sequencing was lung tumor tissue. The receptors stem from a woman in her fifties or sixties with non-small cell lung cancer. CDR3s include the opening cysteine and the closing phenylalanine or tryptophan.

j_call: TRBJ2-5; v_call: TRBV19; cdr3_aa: CASMRIWVPQYF
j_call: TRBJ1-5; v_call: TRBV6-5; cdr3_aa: CVSAVGECNQPQHF
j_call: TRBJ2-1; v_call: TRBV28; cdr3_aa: CASSPLLGVSSYNEQFF
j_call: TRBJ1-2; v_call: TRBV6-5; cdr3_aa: CASWDRYGYTF
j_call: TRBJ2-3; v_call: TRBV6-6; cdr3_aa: CASEARDMQYF
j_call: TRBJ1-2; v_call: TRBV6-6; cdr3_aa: CASTLQGADYGYTF
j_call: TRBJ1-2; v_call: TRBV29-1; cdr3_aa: CSVLQGAGGYTF
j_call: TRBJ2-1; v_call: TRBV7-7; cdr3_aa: CASSSSPGDEQFF
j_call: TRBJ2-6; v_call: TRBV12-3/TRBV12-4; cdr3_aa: CASRVTGVNVLTF
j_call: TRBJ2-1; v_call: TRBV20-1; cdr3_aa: CSATRSYNEQLF
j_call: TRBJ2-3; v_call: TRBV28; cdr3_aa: CASSSYRGVRPSTDTQYF
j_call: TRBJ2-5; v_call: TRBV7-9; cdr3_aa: CASSLRGPEETQYF
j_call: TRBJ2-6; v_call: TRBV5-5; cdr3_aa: CASSLGGKTSGANVLTF
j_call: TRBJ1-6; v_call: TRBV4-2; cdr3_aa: CASSQNKGEGGSPLHF
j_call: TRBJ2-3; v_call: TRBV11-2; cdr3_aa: CASTPLVRAWTSGRSTGTQYF
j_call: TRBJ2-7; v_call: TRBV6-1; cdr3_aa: CASRGRMGSEWYF
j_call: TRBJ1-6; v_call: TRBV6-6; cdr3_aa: CTSSFGTGVSPLHF
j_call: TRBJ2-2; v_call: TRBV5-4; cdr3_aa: CASTRGTSVDTGELFF
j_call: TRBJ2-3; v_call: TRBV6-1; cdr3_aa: CAIMPGLAETDTQYF
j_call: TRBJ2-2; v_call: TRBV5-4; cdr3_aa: CASSVGAGTGELFF
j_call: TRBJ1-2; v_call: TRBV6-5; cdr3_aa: CVILGSYGYTF
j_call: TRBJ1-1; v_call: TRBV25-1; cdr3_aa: CASSSHGEVAEAFF
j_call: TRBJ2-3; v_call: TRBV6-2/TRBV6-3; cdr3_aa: CASSHDGNTDTQYF
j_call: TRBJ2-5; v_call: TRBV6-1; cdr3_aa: CASSPLAGEEEIQYF
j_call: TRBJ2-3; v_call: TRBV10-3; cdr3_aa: CAVSSNPTGTQYF
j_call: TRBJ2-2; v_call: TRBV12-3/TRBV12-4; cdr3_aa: CASNRDRWNTGELSF
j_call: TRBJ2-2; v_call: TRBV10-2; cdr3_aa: CASSERMGPLNTGELFF
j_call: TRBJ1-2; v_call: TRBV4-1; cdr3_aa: CASSLVTGSYYGYTF
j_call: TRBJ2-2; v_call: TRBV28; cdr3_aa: CASSLSRGVSGKLFF
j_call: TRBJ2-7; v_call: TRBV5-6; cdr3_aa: CASNLIAYYEQHF
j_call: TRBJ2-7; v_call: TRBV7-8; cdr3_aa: CASSFPWLGSSYEQYF
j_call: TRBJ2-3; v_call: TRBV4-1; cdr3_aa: CASSQFGTGVTDMQYF
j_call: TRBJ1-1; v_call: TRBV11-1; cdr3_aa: CASSLQGDTEAFF
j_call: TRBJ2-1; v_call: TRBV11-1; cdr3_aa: CASSAADCNEQFF
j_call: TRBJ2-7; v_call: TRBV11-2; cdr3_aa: CACSLTWESSYEQYF
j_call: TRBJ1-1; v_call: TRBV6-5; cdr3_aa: CASSRSGTNTETFF
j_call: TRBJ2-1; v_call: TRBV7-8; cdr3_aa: CASSSHGTTGWEQFF
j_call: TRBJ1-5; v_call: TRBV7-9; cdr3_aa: CASNSQGYSQPQHF
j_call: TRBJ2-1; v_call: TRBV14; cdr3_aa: CASSQASGRVNNEQFF
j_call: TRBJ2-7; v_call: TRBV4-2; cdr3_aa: CASGLTSGRSADEQYF
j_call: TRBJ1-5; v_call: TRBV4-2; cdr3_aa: CASSQVPTGNTGVAYSIQPLHF
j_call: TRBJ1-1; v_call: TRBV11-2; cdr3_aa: CASSLKGTEAFF
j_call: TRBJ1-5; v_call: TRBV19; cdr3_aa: CASSDPASNQPQHF
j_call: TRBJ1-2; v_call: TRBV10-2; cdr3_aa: CASSGRQGTYGYAF
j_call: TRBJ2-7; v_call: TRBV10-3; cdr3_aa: CAISESRDRGYKQYF
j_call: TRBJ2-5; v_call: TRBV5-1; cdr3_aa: CANSLGTTGGNQETQYF
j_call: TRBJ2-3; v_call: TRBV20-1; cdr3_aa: CSALPASKASTDTQYF
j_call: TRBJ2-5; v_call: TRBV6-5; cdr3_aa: CARSPFPARLQETQYF
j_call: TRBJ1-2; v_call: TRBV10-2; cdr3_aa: CASSETRDGYIF
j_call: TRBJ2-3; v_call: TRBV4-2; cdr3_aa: CACSQDELAGSDTLYF
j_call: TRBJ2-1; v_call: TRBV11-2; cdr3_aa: CASSSDDSVNEQIF
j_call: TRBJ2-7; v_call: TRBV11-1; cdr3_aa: CVSSSGSPPYEQYF
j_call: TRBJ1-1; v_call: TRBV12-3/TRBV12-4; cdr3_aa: CASSVYRVGNNDAFF